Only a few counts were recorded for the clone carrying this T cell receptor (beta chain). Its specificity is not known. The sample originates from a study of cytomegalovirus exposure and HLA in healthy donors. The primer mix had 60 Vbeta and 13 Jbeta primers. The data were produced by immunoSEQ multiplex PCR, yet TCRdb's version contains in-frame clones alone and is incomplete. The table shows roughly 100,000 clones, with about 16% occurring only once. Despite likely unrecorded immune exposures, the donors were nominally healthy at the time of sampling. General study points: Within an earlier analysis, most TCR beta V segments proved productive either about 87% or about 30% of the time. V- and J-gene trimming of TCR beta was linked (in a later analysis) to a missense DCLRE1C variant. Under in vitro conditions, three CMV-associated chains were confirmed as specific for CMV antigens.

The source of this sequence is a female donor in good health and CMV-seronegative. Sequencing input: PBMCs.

The CDR3 is CASSLARAYEQYF. CDR3 bases: TGCGCCAGCAGCTTGGCGAGGGCCTACGAGCAGTACTTC. V and J are TRBV5-1 and TRBJ2-7; D is possibly TRBD2 (5 bases). V dropped 0 bases and J dropped 2 bases, with 6 bases sitting between them. The CDR3 loop spans 13 amino acids. Germline V lookup: CDR1 SGHRS, CDR2 YFSETQ.